Below are 26 T cell receptor beta chains sequenced from a single sample in a study of breast tumors, draining lymph nodes, adjacent tissues. TCRdb re-called the multiplex PCR reads through MiXCR, storing one row per CDR3 protein. The repertoire holds tens of thousands of distinct CDR3 sequences, with over 55% as singletons. Input material: breast tumor tissue. These receptors were obtained from a female donor with breast cancer. Some clones in this sample may be carry-over from other donors' samples.

Many counts were recorded for this clonotype. Just one base apart from a much larger clone, this may be a read error. This rearrangement joins TRBV6-6 to TRBJ2-5, with 12 bases fitting TRBD2. The germline gives CDR1 MNHNY, CDR2 SVGAGI (reference sequence). The CDR3 is 16 amino acids. The V and J ends lost 5 bases and 2 bases, in that order; junction bases with no gene match: 6. The CDR3 sequence is CASSRRLAGVQETQYF. The CDR3 region has the DNA TGTGCCAGCAGTCGGAGACTAGCGGGAGTTCAAGAGACCCAGTACTTC.

In its sample, this clonotype was seen many times. A much larger clone is a single base away; this may be a read error. The chain has TRBV12-3 or TRBV12-4 and TRBJ2-7; TRBD1 is a possible D gene (6 bases). Trimming took 8 bases from V and 2 from J, leaving 13 bases between them. The CDR3 runs to 13 residues. The CDR3 spells CASRSQGTYEQYF. The DNA for the CDR3 is TGTGCCAGCCGGAGCCAGGGGACCTACGAGCAGTACTTC.

This chain joins TRBV20-1 and TRBJ1-2; 9 nucleotides align to TRBD1. J was trimmed by 3 bases and V by 0 bases; bases with no gene match: 14. The CDR3 loop spans 18 amino acids. Germline CDR1 and CDR2: DFQATT and SNEGSKA (reference sequence). The CDR3 region is CSARDKGTGRLLDYGYTF. The CDR3 DNA sequence: TGCAGTGCTAGAGATAAGGGGACAGGGAGGTTGTTGGACTATGGCTACACCTTC.

This clonotype is medium-sized in the sample. The J gene is TRBJ2-5, the V gene TRBV7-9; no clear D. Looked up from germline, CDR1 is SEHNR and CDR2 is FQNEAQ (reference sequence). CDR3 size: 13 residues. V was cut by 1 base and J by 0 bases, with 3 bases left in between. CDR3 loop: CASSLGYQETQYF. CDR3 nucleotides: TGTGCCAGCAGCTTAGGGTACCAAGAGACCCAGTACTTC.

This clonotype was observed at least ten times. V gene TRBV28 combines with J gene TRBJ2-7; 7 bases are shared with TRBD1. V was pared by 1 base and J by 5 bases, with 8 bases of the junction left unmatched. The CDR3 covers 15 residues. Per the germline V gene, CDR1 is MDHEN and CDR2 is SYDVKM. The DNA for the CDR3 is TGTGCCAGCAGTTTATACGCAGGGGGAATCGACGAGCAGTACTTC. Residues: CASSLYAGGIDEQYF.

V gene TRBV11-3 combines with J gene TRBJ2-1; 10 nucleotides align to TRBD2. This CDR3 has 16 amino acids. Germline V CDR1 and CDR2: SGHNT, YENEEA. V was clipped by 5 bases and J by 7 bases; unmatched bases: 11. This chain's CDR3 is CASSLRAGGIDNEQFF. CDR3 nucleotide sequence: TGTGCCAGCAGCCTTCGAGCGGGGGGGATCGATAATGAGCAGTTCTTC.

This clonotype ranks as medium-sized. The rearrangement joins TRBV6-6 to TRBJ1-2; a possible D gene is TRBD1 (5 bases). V was trimmed by 7 bases and J by 3 bases, leaving 12 bases between them. This CDR3 has 13 residues. CDR1 and CDR2 (germline): MNHNY, SVGAGI (reference sequence). The CDR3 region is CASMEQAHYGYTF. The CDR3 DNA reads TGTGCCAGCATGGAACAGGCCCACTATGGCTACACCTTC.

This chain connects TRBV29-1 to TRBJ2-2; either TRBD1 or TRBD2 may fit D (5 bases each). CDR1 and CDR2 from the germline V gene are SQVTM and ANQGSEA. The CDR3 totals 12 residues. Trimming took off 5 bases at V and 4 bases at J, with 8 bases between the two ends. CDR3 sequence reads: CSVWDATGELFF. The CDR3 DNA reads as TGCAGCGTTTGGGACGCCACCGGGGAGCTGTTTTTT.

V usage is TRBV4-1 and J usage is TRBJ2-2; 7 bases match TRBD2. From germline, CDR1 is MGHRA and CDR2 YSYEKL. Germline trimming cut 4 bases from V and 1 base from J; bases unmatched to any gene: 3. The CDR3 runs 15 residues. The CDR3 loop reads CASSRGLENTGELFF. The CDR3 DNA sequence: TGCGCCAGCAGCCGTGGACTAGAGAACACCGGGGAGCTGTTTTTT.

The chain couples TRBV20-1 to TRBJ2-1, with 15 bases lining up with TRBD2. Unmatched junction bases numbered 4, after V lost 4 bases and J lost 6 bases. Germline V gene data show CDR1 as DFQATT and CDR2 as SNEGSKA (reference sequence). This CDR3 has 15 residues. CDR3 sequence reads: CSAMWTSGRANEQFF. DNA for the CDR3: TGCAGTGCTATGTGGACTAGCGGGAGGGCCAATGAGCAGTTCTTC.

This clonotype appeared many times. The CDR3 region is CSATGVANYGYTF. The CDR3 DNA sequence: TGCAGCGCTACAGGGGTGGCTAACTATGGCTACACCTTC. J is TRBJ1-2 and V is TRBV29-1; 7 nucleotides agree with TRBD1. After removal of 7 bases from V and 0 bases from J, the junction contained 5 bases not matched to a gene. Germline V CDR1 and CDR2: SQVTM, ANQGSEA. The CDR3 sequence is 13 residues long.

The V and J genes are TRBV19 and TRBJ1-2, with a possible D match to TRBD1 (5 bases). V gave up 5 bases and J gave up 8 bases, with 9 bases separating them. There are 11 residues in the CDR3. Germline V gives CDR1 LNHDA, CDR2 SQIVND (reference sequence). The CDR3 spells CASSYNRGYTF. CDR3 nucleotide sequence: TGTGCCAGTAGTTATAACAGGGGCTACACCTTC.

J is TRBJ2-7 and V is TRBV15, with D perhaps TRBD1 (6 bases). Germline CDR1 and CDR2: LNHNV and YYDKDF (reference sequence). The CDR3 covers 14 residues. Trimming stripped 4 bases from V and 2 bases from J, with 12 bases between. CDR3 nucleotides: TGTGCCACCAGCAATAACAGGGACCCCTACGAGCAGTACTTC. This codes for CATSNNRDPYEQYF.

This clonotype has at least ten counts. V gene TRBV2 combines with J gene TRBJ2-2, with D possibly TRBD2 on 5 matching bases. The CDR3 spans 13 residues. Trimming shortened V by 3 bases and J by 5 bases, and 7 bases separated the two germline ends. Germline CDR1 reads SNHLY; CDR2 reads FYNNEI. CDR3 protein: CASSDTSTGELFF. The CDR3 region has the DNA TGTGCCAGCAGTGATACTAGTACCGGGGAGCTGTTTTTT.

The rearrangement uses TRBV29-1 and TRBJ2-1; 12 positions match TRBD2. The trim removed 6 bases at V and 8 bases at J, leaving 17 bases unmatched. The length of the CDR3 is 17 residues. Germline CDR1 is SQVTM and CDR2 is ANQGSEA. CDR3 coding DNA: TGCAGCGTGAAAATGGCTAGCGGGAGGGCCAAGACGGATGAGCAGTTCTTC. This sequence encodes CSVKMASGRAKTDEQFF.

The rearrangement uses TRBV2 and TRBJ2-7; 11 bases match TRBD2. The CDR3 is 16 amino acids. The V and J ends lost 7 bases and 3 bases, in that order; junction bases with no gene match: 11. Germline loops: CDR1 SNHLY, CDR2 FYNNEI. The CDR3 here is CASTRGASGRYYEQYF. The CDR3 DNA sequence: TGTGCCAGCACTCGAGGGGCTAGCGGGAGGTACTACGAGCAGTACTTC.

Many counts were recorded for this clonotype. This sequence joins TRBV7-3 and TRBJ1-2, with 8 bases identical to TRBD1. Germline lookup yields CDR1 SGHTA and CDR2 FQGTGA. CDR3 length equals 14 residues. The V and J ends lost 0 bases and 8 bases, in that order; junction bases with no gene match: 5. CDR3 loop: CASSLTDRGLGYTF. CDR3 DNA: TGTGCCAGCAGCTTAACCGACAGGGGTTTGGGCTACACCTTC.

CDR3 residues: CATSCWGSGRTDTQYF. For the CDR3, the DNA is TGTGCCACCAGCTGTTGGGGTAGCGGGAGGACAGATACGCAGTATTTT. This sequence joins TRBV15 and TRBJ2-3; the match to TRBD2 covers 10 bases. The CDR3 consists of 16 residues. The germline V gene encodes CDR1 LNHNV and CDR2 YYDKDF (reference sequence). V shed 5 bases, J shed 3 bases, and the junction held 8 bases outside the gene matches.

The chain links TRBV29-1 to TRBJ1-4; no reliable D call. The V and J ends lost 4 bases and 8 bases respectively, with 8 bases between them. Germline CDR1 and CDR2: SQVTM and ANQGSEA. The CDR3 totals 11 residues. This CDR3 is CSVVSREKLFF. The CDR3 DNA reads as TGCAGCGTTGTCTCCAGGGAAAAACTGTTTTTT.

The chain has TRBV5-6 and TRBJ1-1, with a tentative D call TRBD1 (5 bases). The germline CDR1 and CDR2 sequences are SGHDT and YYEEEE. V lost 5 bases and J 1 base, leaving 21 bases between the germline ends. The length of the CDR3 is 17 residues. CDR3 residues: CASRHRFPKVENTEAFF. CDR3 DNA sequence: TGTGCCAGCAGGCACAGGTTCCCTAAAGTTGAGAACACTGAAGCTTTCTTT.

The V call is TRBV12-5, the J call TRBJ1-2; TRBD1 is a possible D gene (6 bases). Germline V lookup: CDR1 LGHNT, CDR2 FRNRAP. The V and J ends lost 7 bases and 4 bases respectively, with 13 bases between them. The CDR3 is made up of 13 amino acids. The CDR3 loop is CASAPTGGYGYTF. CDR3 nucleotide sequence: TGTGCTAGTGCGCCGACAGGTGGCTATGGCTACACCTTC.

This clonotype has ten or more counts. The chain employs TRBV13 and TRBJ1-2; 7 nucleotides agree with TRBD1. Germline lookup yields CDR1 PRHDT and CDR2 FYEKMQ (reference sequence). The V gene end was trimmed by 0 bases and the J gene end by 0 bases; junction bases not matched to a gene: 7. This CDR3 region has 17 residues. CDR3 coding DNA: TGTGCCAGCAGCTTAGGCGGGACAGCCTACCCTAACTATGGCTACACCTTC. It translates to CASSLGGTAYPNYGYTF.

This clonotype showed up many times. This chain uses TRBV4-1 with TRBJ2-3, with TRBD1 matching 8 bases. In germline, CDR1 is MGHRA, CDR2 YSYEKL. CDR3 length equals 19 residues. Trimming removed 0 bases from V and 0 bases from J; junction bases left unmatched: 11. CDR3 DNA sequence: TGCGCCAGCAGCCAAGACCCACTCCAGGACAGGGCGAGCACAGATACGCAGTATTTT. It yields the protein CASSQDPLQDRASTDTQYF.

As for this clonotype: An end of the junction does not agree with germline; a read error may underlie this. The chain recombines TRBV7-7 with TRBJ2-1; 8 bases fit TRBD2. Per germline, CDR1 SSHAT and CDR2 FNYEAQ (reference sequence). The CDR3 contains 13 residues. This CDR3 is CASSLASGYRQFF. The CDR3 DNA reads TGTGCTAGCAGCTTAGCTAGCGGGTATCGGCAGTTCTTC.

CDR3 coding DNA: TGCGCCAGCAGTTACAGGGGGTCTAATGAAAAACTGTTTTTT. Protein product: CASSYRGSNEKLFF. The gene calls are TRBV5-1 and TRBJ1-4, with TRBD1 identical over 8 bases. V shed 5 bases, J shed 3 bases, and the junction held 3 bases outside the gene matches. CDR1 SGHRS and CDR2 YFSETQ come from the germline V gene. The CDR3 sequence is 14 residues long.

The V gene is TRBV10-2, the J gene TRBJ1-2; the D is unclear. V was shortened by 4 bases and J by 1 base, with 4 bases between the two germline ends. Germline V gene lookup returns CDR1 WSHSY and CDR2 SAAADI. This CDR3 spans 12 amino acids. The CDR3, as DNA: TGCGCCAGCAGTGGCGGTAACTATGGCTACACCTTC. As protein: CASSGGNYGYTF.